One sample yielded the 30 T cell receptor beta chains listed below, sequenced in a study of cytotoxic CD8 clonotypes in ibrutinib-treated CLL (dated by TCRdb to about 2021). The time point label for this specimen denotes: approximately 25 months on ibrutinib. Library construction relied on the immunoSEQ multiplex PCR assay. The table was pulled from immuneACCESS by TCRdb, which kept in-frame rearrangements only. Such tables lose some clones; where checked, under half of the loss comes from unresolved V genes, and the rest has no known cause. A total of more than 200,000 clones appear in this sample, under 75% of them only once. Together, the top ten hold over 15% of the sample. The sequencing here drew on PBMCs, taken after 24 months of ibrutinib treatment. The receptor source for this set is a human donor with chronic lymphocytic leukemia.

The chain joins TRBV5-5 to TRBJ1-4, with TRBD1 matching 8 bases. With V trimmed by 5 bases and J by 4 bases, 7 bases remained unmatched. CDR1 is SGHKS, CDR2 YYEKEE, per germline (reference sequence). The CDR3 spans 15 residues. Here the CDR3 reads CASRGGQVVNEKLFF. In nucleotides, the CDR3 is TGTGCCAGCAGAGGGGGACAGGTCGTTAATGAAAAACTGTTTTTT.

The chain couples TRBV7-9 to TRBJ2-5, with 8 bases identical to TRBD2. The V and J ends lost 5 bases and 7 bases, in that order; junction bases with no gene match: 9. The germline V gene has CDR1 SEHNR and CDR2 FQNEAQ (reference sequence). The CDR3 extends over 14 amino acids. The CDR3 DNA reads as TGTGCCAGCAGCATAGGGACTAGTGGTGGGACCCAGTACTTC. Protein: CASSIGTSGGTQYF.

The table lists this clone with a few counts. The chain carries TRBV28 and TRBJ2-7; 7 nucleotides line up with TRBD1. The CDR3 length is 14 residues. The V segment lost 10 bases and the J segment 3 bases; nucleotides outside the gene matches: 12. Looked up from germline, CDR1 is MDHEN and CDR2 is SYDVKM. The CDR3 DNA follows: TGTGCCACTGTCGGTCAGGGGGTTTTCTACGAGCAGTACTTC. Its translation is CATVGQGVFYEQYF.

The CDR3 sequence is CASTEKWGFLYEQYF. The CDR3 nucleotides are TGTGCCAGCACCGAAAAGTGGGGTTTCCTTTACGAGCAGTACTTC. V usage is TRBV27 and J usage is TRBJ2-7; D gene ambiguous. Trimming stripped 7 bases from V and 4 bases from J, with 20 bases between. CDR1 is MNHEY and CDR2 is SMNVEV in the germline V gene (reference sequence). The CDR3 covers 15 residues.

This clone showed up just a few times. The chain links TRBV2 to TRBJ2-7; D is ambiguous. V gave up 0 bases and J gave up 1 base, with 10 bases separating them. CDR1 SNHLY and CDR2 FYNNEI come from the germline V gene. CDR3 length: 15 amino acids. The CDR3 DNA reads TGTGCCAGCAGTGAAGCCCGGACCGGTTCCTACGAGCAGTACTTC. This encodes CASSEARTGSYEQYF. Based on the CDR3 plus reference TRBV2 and TRBJ2-7, the full variable domain is EPEVTQTPSHQVTQMGQEVILRCVPISNHLYFYWYRQILGQKVEFLVSFYNNEISEKSEIFDDQFSVERPDGSNFTLKIRSTKLEDSAMYFCASSEARTGSYEQYFGPGTRLTVT.

The chain links TRBV5-1 to TRBJ1-5, with unresolved D. Looked up from germline, CDR1 is SGHRS and CDR2 is YFSETQ. The CDR3 has 14 residues. Trimming shortened V by 0 bases and J by 4 bases, and 8 bases separated the two germline ends. CDR3 region: CASSLGTENQPQHF. DNA for the CDR3: TGCGCCAGCAGCTTGGGAACGGAAAATCAGCCCCAGCATTTT.

This chain uses TRBV30 with TRBJ1-4; possibly TRBD1 for D (6 bases). The CDR3 has 15 residues. Per germline, CDR1 GTSNPN and CDR2 SVGIG (reference sequence). Trimming took off 5 bases at V and 3 bases at J, with 16 bases between the two ends. CDR3 protein: CAWSPRGQANEKLFF. The CDR3 DNA is TGTGCCTGGTCCCCCCGGGGGCAGGCTAATGAAAAACTGTTTTTT. Full variable domain (rest looked up from reference TRBV30 and TRBJ1-4): SQTIHQWPATLVQPVGSPLSLECTVEGTSNPNLYWYRQAAGRGLQLLFYSVGIGQISSEVPQNLSASRPQDRQFILSSKKLLLSDSGFYLCAWSPRGQANEKLFFGSGTQLSVL.

This chain joins TRBV11-2 and TRBJ2-5; no definite D call. With 2 bases removed from V and 1 base from J, the gap between germline ends came to 2 bases. The CDR3 loop spans 12 amino acids. CDR1 and CDR2 from the germline V gene are SGHAT and FQNNGV. CDR3 sequence: CASSLTQETQYF. For the CDR3, the DNA is TGTGCCAGCAGCTTAACCCAAGAGACCCAGTACTTC.

Worth noting for this clone: The junction does not match germline at one end; this may be a read error. The chain joins TRBV7-9 to TRBJ1-3; no clear D. The CDR3 totals 15 residues. Germline lookup yields CDR1 SEHNR and CDR2 FQNEAQ (reference sequence). In DNA form, the CDR3 reads TGTGCCAGCAGCCTAGCTGGGAGCTCTGGAAACACCATATATTTT. It specifies CASSLAGSSGNTIYF.

This rearrangement joins TRBV19 to TRBJ1-4; 7 bases map to TRBD1. Unmatched junction bases numbered 10, after V lost 6 bases and J lost 6 bases. The CDR3 spans 15 residues. Germline-derived CDR1 and CDR2 are LNHDA and SQIVND (reference sequence). The CDR3 region has the DNA TGTGCCAGTAGCCGAACAGGGGCCCTTGATGAAAAACTGTTTTTT. It yields the protein CASSRTGALDEKLFF. The whole variable domain, filled in from reference TRBV19 and TRBJ1-4, reads DGGITQSPKYLFRKEGQNVTLSCEQNLNHDAMYWYRQDPGQGLRLIYYSQIVNDFQKGDIAEGYSVSREKKESFPLTVTSAQKNPTAFYLCASSRTGALDEKLFFGSGTQLSVL.

The chain uses TRBV7-2 and TRBJ2-1, with D unresolved. This CDR3 has 11 residues. The V and J ends lost 5 bases and 8 bases respectively, with 7 bases between them. Germline loops: CDR1 SGHTA, CDR2 FQGNSA. The CDR3 DNA reads TGTGCCAGCAGCCGCGTCGATGAGCAGTTCTTC. Translated, it gives CASSRVDEQFF.

The rearrangement links TRBV5-1 to TRBJ1-1; no reliable D call. The length of the CDR3 is 15 residues. CDR1 and CDR2 from the germline V gene are SGHRS and YFSETQ. V was pared by 1 base and J by 1 base, with 11 bases between. The CDR3: CASSLRSGRNTEAFF. As DNA, the CDR3 is TGCGCCAGCAGCTTGCGTTCGGGGAGGAACACTGAAGCTTTCTTT.

This sequence joins TRBV7-8 and TRBJ2-3; no clear D gene. In germline, CDR1 is SGHVS, CDR2 FQNEAQ. This CDR3 has 14 residues. V dropped 0 bases and J dropped 6 bases, with 10 bases sitting between them. The DNA for the CDR3 is TGTGCCAGCAGCTTAGCGGCTCTCGGGGATACGCAGTATTTT. Translated: CASSLAALGDTQYF.

This chain joins TRBV6-4 and TRBJ2-3; no reliable D call. With 4 bases removed from V and 4 bases from J, the gap between germline ends came to 15 bases. The CDR3 sequence is 15 residues long. Germline V lookup: CDR1 MRHNA, CDR2 SNTAGT. The chain's CDR3 is CASSVSPLGADTQYF. CDR3 nucleotide sequence: TGTGCCAGCAGTGTATCTCCGCTTGGGGCAGATACGCAGTATTTT.

The chain is built from TRBV6-1 and TRBJ2-1; TRBD1 is a possible D gene (6 bases). The CDR3 sequence is 16 residues long. Trimming took off 4 bases at V and 0 bases at J, with 13 bases between the two ends. CDR1 is MNHNS and CDR2 is SASEGT in the germline V gene. DNA of the CDR3: TGTGCCAGCAGTGTTTTCAGGGGAAGCTCCTACAATGAGCAGTTCTTC. Translated: CASSVFRGSSYNEQFF.

The chain employs TRBV19 and TRBJ1-2; no definite D call. The CDR3 totals 13 residues. V lost 6 bases to trimming and J lost 7 bases, with 15 bases between them. Per the germline V gene, CDR1 is LNHDA and CDR2 is SQIVND (reference sequence). The CDR3 region is CASRSPRGSGYTF. The DNA of the CDR3 is TGTGCCAGTAGAAGTCCTCGGGGTTCTGGCTACACCTTC.

The chain links TRBV9 to TRBJ2-7; D ambiguous. The CDR3 has 15 amino acids. Germline V gene data show CDR1 as SGDLS and CDR2 as YYNGEE. The V and J ends lost 0 bases and 3 bases respectively, with 13 bases between them. Here the CDR3 reads CASSVAGSTDYEQYF. In nucleotides, the CDR3 is TGTGCCAGCAGCGTAGCTGGTAGTACTGACTACGAGCAGTACTTC. The variable domain in full, with the rest retrieved from reference TRBV9 and TRBJ2-7, is DSGVTQTPKHLITATGQRVTLRCSPRSGDLSVYWYQQSLDQGLQFLIQYYNGEERAKGNILERFSAQQFPDLHSELNLSSLELGDSALYFCASSVAGSTDYEQYFGPGTRLTVT.

This chain uses TRBV14 with TRBJ2-1; 9 bases line up with TRBD2. The CDR3 spans 16 residues. J gave up 4 bases and V 1 base, and 5 bases lay outside the gene matches. Germline CDR1 is SGHDN and CDR2 is FVKESK. This CDR3 is CASSQVASGIYNEQFF. CDR3 bases: TGTGCCAGCAGCCAAGTGGCTAGCGGGATTTACAATGAGCAGTTCTTC.

This clone appeared a few times. This chain links TRBV2 with TRBJ1-5; 9 positions match TRBD1. J lost 3 bases, V lost 6 bases, and 12 bases had no gene match. Germline CDR1 and CDR2: SNHLY and FYNNEI. The CDR3 is 17 residues long. The CDR3 here is CASSTELSQGANQPQHF. The CDR3 DNA reads as TGTGCCAGCAGCACGGAGCTTTCACAGGGGGCCAATCAGCCCCAGCATTTT.

This chain uses TRBV19 with TRBJ1-2; 8 bases are shared with TRBD1. V gave up 0 bases and J gave up 2 bases; unmatched junction bases: 5. CDR3 length equals 16 residues. Germline lookup yields CDR1 LNHDA and CDR2 SQIVND (reference sequence). CDR3 sequence: CASSIETGATNYGYTF. The CDR3 coding sequence is TGTGCCAGTAGTATAGAGACAGGGGCGACAAACTATGGCTACACCTTC.

Only a few counts were recorded for this clone. The chain couples TRBV27 to TRBJ2-7, with D uncertain. Germline V lookup: CDR1 MNHEY, CDR2 SMNVEV (reference sequence). Trimming cost V 6 bases and J 12 bases, with 21 bases left between them. There are 13 residues in the CDR3. The CDR3 sequence is CASSRPEDVYRYF. Written as DNA, the CDR3 is TGTGCCAGCAGCCGGCCCGAAGATGTATATCGGTACTTC.

The CDR3 DNA reads TGTGCCAGCAGTTACGATCGCGCGTACAATGAGCAGTTCTTC. Its protein product is CASSYDRAYNEQFF. J is TRBJ2-1 and V is TRBV6-6; D ambiguous. CDR3 length: 14 residues. Between the trimmed V and J ends, which lost 2 bases and 4 bases, there was a span of 9 bases. Germline V gene lookup returns CDR1 MNHNY and CDR2 SVGAGI (reference sequence).

The CDR3 loop is CASSVFREPTEAFF. CDR3 nucleotides: TGTGCCAGCAGCGTTTTCAGGGAACCCACTGAAGCTTTCTTT. The V call is TRBV9, the J call TRBJ1-1, with a weak D call TRBD1 (5 bases). Per the germline V gene, CDR1 is SGDLS and CDR2 is YYNGEE. V was pared by 2 bases and J by 4 bases, with 12 bases between. CDR3 size: 14 residues.

The chain recombines TRBV11-2 with TRBJ2-7; no definite D call. Per germline, CDR1 SGHAT and CDR2 FQNNGV. The CDR3 is 13 residues long. V lost 0 bases and J 3 bases, leaving 6 bases between the germline ends. In DNA, the CDR3 is TGTGCCAGCAGCTTAGACAGATTCTACGAGCAGTACTTC. This sequence encodes CASSLDRFYEQYF.

V gene TRBV7-2 combines with J gene TRBJ2-3; 9 bases are shared with TRBD2. The trim removed 6 bases at V and 1 base at J, leaving 5 bases unmatched. The germline V gene has CDR1 SGHTA and CDR2 FQGNSA. The CDR3 is made up of 15 amino acids. In nucleotides, the CDR3 is TGTGCCAGCAGGGCTCGACTAGCGGGCACAGATACGCAGTATTTT. Residues: CASRARLAGTDTQYF.

This chain connects TRBV30 to TRBJ2-3; D tentatively fits TRBD1 or TRBD2 (7 bases each). Germline V gene data show CDR1 as GTSNPN and CDR2 as SVGIG (reference sequence). V was cut by 3 bases and J by 6 bases, with 16 bases left in between. This CDR3 has 14 amino acids. The CDR3 spells CAWRNQGGLDTQYF. CDR3 in DNA: TGTGCCTGGAGAAATCAGGGGGGGCTTGATACGCAGTATTTT.

The chain has TRBV6-1 and TRBJ2-1; D is unresolved. V lost 3 bases and J lost 4, with 25 bases in between. CDR1 is MNHNS and CDR2 is SASEGT in the germline V gene. This CDR3 region has 19 residues. The chain's CDR3 is CASSDARYTRPTSYNEQFF. The CDR3 coding sequence is TGTGCCAGCAGTGATGCTCGCTACACACGACCTACCTCATACAATGAGCAGTTCTTC.

The chain uses TRBV5-1 and TRBJ2-7, with 7 bases that match TRBD1. Germline lookup yields CDR1 SGHRS and CDR2 YFSETQ. The CDR3 runs 14 residues. Germline trimming cut 8 bases from V and 0 bases from J; bases unmatched to any gene: 8. CDR3 residues: CASRGQTNSYEQYF. CDR3 DNA: TGCGCCAGTCGGGGACAGACAAACTCCTACGAGCAGTACTTC.

The chain carries TRBV6-5 and TRBJ1-3; 7 bases are shared with TRBD1. This CDR3 region has 16 residues. Trimming took 0 bases from V and 7 from J; bases not matched to a gene: 9. Germline lookup yields CDR1 MNHEY and CDR2 SVGAGI. Here the CDR3 reads CASSYSGAGGFNTIYF. The CDR3 DNA follows: TGTGCCAGCAGTTACTCTGGCGCAGGGGGTTTTAACACCATATATTTT.

This chain uses TRBV5-1 with TRBJ1-1; D remains ambiguous. The germline gives CDR1 SGHRS, CDR2 YFSETQ. This CDR3 is built from 17 residues. Trimming stripped 0 bases from V and 4 bases from J, with 19 bases between. This chain's CDR3 is CASSLVARFDRGTEAFF. For the CDR3, the DNA is TGCGCCAGCAGCTTGGTGGCTAGGTTCGACCGGGGCACTGAAGCTTTCTTT.